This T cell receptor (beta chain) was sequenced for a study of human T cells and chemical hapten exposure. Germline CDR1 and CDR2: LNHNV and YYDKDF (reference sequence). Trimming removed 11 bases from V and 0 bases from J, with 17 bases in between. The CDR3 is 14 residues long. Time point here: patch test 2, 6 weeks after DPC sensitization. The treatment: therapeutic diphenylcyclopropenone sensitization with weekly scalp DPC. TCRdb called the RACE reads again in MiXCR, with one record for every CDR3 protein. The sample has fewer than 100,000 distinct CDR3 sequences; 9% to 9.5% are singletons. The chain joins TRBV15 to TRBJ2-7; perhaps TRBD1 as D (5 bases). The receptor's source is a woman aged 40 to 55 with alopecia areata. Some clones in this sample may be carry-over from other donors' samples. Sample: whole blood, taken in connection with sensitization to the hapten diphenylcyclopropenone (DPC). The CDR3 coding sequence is TGTGCCCCTACCAGGACAACTCCCTCCTACGAGCAGTACTTC. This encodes CAPTRTTPSYEQYF.